These 5 T cell receptor beta chains originate from one sample sequenced in a study of CD8+ T cells in alopecia areata. As for treatment: oral pan-JAK inhibitor, 5-10 mg twice daily. Once RNA had been extracted, it was reverse transcribed into cDNA to act as the sequencing template. Here immunoSEQ multiplex PCR was the method, and the copy in TCRdb shows in-frame clones only, minus some. The sample carries tens of thousands of clones, 25% to 30% recorded once. Material: CD8+ T cells sorted from blood, obtained at week 4, from a patient treated with tofacitinib. These receptors were collected from a human donor with alopecia areata.

This chain uses TRBV5-1 with TRBJ2-1; the match to TRBD1 covers 7 bases. CDR1 and CDR2 (germline): SGHRS, YFSETQ. CDR3 length equals 13 residues. V was pared by 2 bases and J by 10 bases, with 6 bases of the junction left unmatched. The CDR3 nucleotides read TGCGCCAGCAGCTTCCGACAGGGAAAGGAGCAGTTCTTC. The encoded protein is CASSFRQGKEQFF.

This chain links TRBV29-1 with TRBJ1-1; D call uncertain. The CDR3 loop spans 12 amino acids. CDR1 SQVTM and CDR2 ANQGSEA come from the germline V gene. V was clipped by 4 bases and J by 1 base, with 7 bases between them. CDR3 sequence: CSVAGGNTEAFF. CDR3 in DNA: TGCAGCGTTGCGGGAGGGAACACTGAAGCTTTCTTT.

This clone was recorded a few times. The gene calls are TRBV4-1 and TRBJ2-2; D is ambiguous. Germline CDR1 is MGHRA and CDR2 is YSYEKL. Trimming cost V 4 bases and J 7 bases, with 7 bases left between them. The CDR3 has 12 amino acids. CDR3 loop: CASSPAVGELFF. As DNA, the CDR3 is TGCGCCAGCAGCCCGGCGGTCGGGGAGCTGTTTTTT.

DNA of the CDR3: TGCAGCGTGGCTCCGGGACAGCGCTATGGCTACACCTTC. Its protein product is CSVAPGQRYGYTF. The chain uses TRBV29-1 and TRBJ1-2; 7 bases align to TRBD1. Germline values: CDR1 SQVTM, CDR2 ANQGSEA. This CDR3 is 13 amino acids long. Trimming removed 6 bases from V and 4 bases from J; junction bases left unmatched: 8.

This clone was found a few times. This chain joins TRBV4-3 and TRBJ2-3, with D maybe TRBD2 (6 bases). The length of the CDR3 is 15 residues. The germline gives CDR1 LGHNA, CDR2 YSLEER. Trimming removed 1 base at V and 2 bases at J, with 10 bases between. CDR3 residues: CASSQAGEHTDTQYF. The CDR3 nucleotides are TGCGCCAGCAGCCAAGCGGGAGAACACACAGATACGCAGTATTTT.